Each of the 30 T cell receptor beta chains below was sequenced from the same sample in a study of blood T cells in healthy people across ages. Primed by a sample-barcoded 5' primer and a J-beta primer mix, a second PCR proceeded for about 6 to 11 cycles. TCRdb re-derived calls from the 5' RACE reads in MiXCR, one entry per CDR3 protein. The table lists about a million distinct CDR3 sequences, 51% of them singletons. What was sequenced was blood. These receptor sequences come from a woman aged 55-75 years in good health.

The chain recombines TRBV11-1 with TRBJ2-3; D call uncertain. Trimming left V 5 bases short and J 5 bases short, with 14 bases between. CDR1 SGHAT and CDR2 FQDESV come from the germline V gene (reference sequence). This CDR3 has 14 amino acids. CDR3: CASSVTAAVDTQYF. Here the CDR3 DNA reads TGTGCCAGCAGCGTAACGGCGGCAGTAGATACGCAGTATTTT.

The gene calls are TRBV2 and TRBJ1-2, with a weak D call TRBD1 (6 bases). CDR3 length: 12 residues. Germline assignment: CDR1 SNHLY and CDR2 FYNNEI. Trimming stripped 6 bases from V and 7 bases from J, with 12 bases between. The CDR3 is CASRGGRFGYTF. In DNA, the CDR3 is TGTGCCAGCAGGGGGGGCAGGTTTGGCTACACCTTC.

The chain recombines TRBV29-1 with TRBJ2-1, with no clear D. The CDR3 covers 11 residues. Germline V gene lookup returns CDR1 SQVTM and CDR2 ANQGSEA. V lost 0 bases and J 8 bases, leaving 5 bases between the germline ends. CDR3 loop: CSVEDKYEQFF. The DNA for the CDR3 is TGCAGCGTTGAAGATAAATATGAGCAGTTCTTC.

About this clonotype: The junction departs from the called germline gene at one end, perhaps through a read error. The rearrangement links TRBV20-1 to TRBJ2-5; no firm D call. The CDR3 spans 11 residues. Germline V gene data show CDR1 as DFQATT and CDR2 as SNEGSKA (reference sequence). The CDR3 protein is CGAPVGETQYF. The CDR3 DNA reads TGCGGTGCGCCCGTGGGGGAGACCCAGTACTTC.

The rearrangement links TRBV20-1 to TRBJ2-1; D is tentatively TRBD1 or TRBD2 (5 bases each). Germline values: CDR1 DFQATT, CDR2 SNEGSKA (reference sequence). V dropped 1 base and J dropped 12 bases, with 13 bases sitting between them. This CDR3 has 12 residues. CDR3 loop: CSARVGETGQFF. DNA for the CDR3: TGCAGTGCTAGAGTGGGGGAGACGGGGCAGTTCTTC.

This clonotype was seen more than once but under ten times. The chain employs TRBV6-6 and TRBJ2-5; maybe TRBD1 (6 bases). The V end was cut by 0 bases, the J end by 5 bases, with 10 bases between. The CDR3 spans 14 residues. Per the germline V gene, CDR1 is MNHNY and CDR2 is SVGAGI (reference sequence). The CDR3 is CASSYSGQSETQYF. The DNA of the CDR3 is TGTGCCAGCAGTTACTCGGGACAAAGTGAGACCCAGTACTTC.

This clonotype was picked up many times. The chain combines TRBV7-2 with TRBJ1-5; D call uncertain. Trimming shortened V by 1 base and J by 1 base, and 11 bases separated the two germline ends. The CDR3 consists of 16 residues. Germline assignment: CDR1 SGHTA and CDR2 FQGNSA. In nucleotides, the CDR3 is TGTGCCAGCAGCTTAGTTGCCGGCCGGAGCAATCAGCCCCAGCATTTT. Translation gives CASSLVAGRSNQPQHF.

The chain has TRBV10-1 and TRBJ2-3, with TRBD2 identical over 14 bases. The CDR3 totals 16 residues. V was pared by 8 bases and J by 3 bases, with 7 bases of the junction left unmatched. From germline, CDR1 is WNHNN and CDR2 SYGVQD (reference sequence). The CDR3 DNA is TGCGCCAGCGGGCGGACTAGCGGGAGGAGTACAGATACGCAGTATTTT. Protein: CASGRTSGRSTDTQYF.

This chain connects TRBV11-2 to TRBJ2-3; D is uncertain. CDR3 length equals 15 residues. Germline V gives CDR1 SGHAT, CDR2 FQNNGV. Trimming cost V 1 base and J 3 bases, with 11 bases left between them. CDR3 in amino acids: CASSLAPAPTDTQYF. As DNA, the CDR3 is TGTGCCAGCAGCTTAGCCCCAGCTCCAACAGATACGCAGTATTTT.

The V and J genes are TRBV29-1 and TRBJ2-5; D gene unclear. Germline CDR1 is SQVTM and CDR2 is ANQGSEA. The CDR3 runs 12 residues. V lost 7 bases to trimming and J lost 2 bases, with 11 bases between them. The CDR3 loop is CSALKGQETQYF. The CDR3 DNA reads as TGCAGCGCTCTGAAAGGGCAAGAGACCCAGTACTTC.

This clonotype occurred a few times. This chain links TRBV29-1 with TRBJ2-7; maybe TRBD2 (6 bases). The CDR3 sequence is 13 residues long. CDR1 is SQVTM and CDR2 is ANQGSEA in the germline V gene. The DNA of the CDR3 is TGCAGTGGAGGGGACTCCCGTTACTACGAGCAGTACTTC. The encoded protein is CSGGDSRYYEQYF.

The table lists this clonotype with many counts. The chain employs TRBV7-2 and TRBJ2-7, with TRBD1 matching over 10 bases. The CDR3 runs to 15 residues. V was clipped by 10 bases and J by 2 bases; unmatched bases: 11. The germline CDR1 and CDR2 sequences are SGHTA and FQGNSA. CDR3 DNA: TGTGCCATAAGGACAGGGGGGTTCGGACCCTACGAGCAGTACTTC. This sequence encodes CAIRTGGFGPYEQYF.

V is TRBV10-3 and J is TRBJ2-4, with 9 bases aligning to TRBD2. The J call is in doubt because the DNA end fits TRBJ2-7 better. This CDR3 comprises 16 residues. Germline V gene data show CDR1 as ENHRY and CDR2 as SYGVKD. The CDR3 loop reads CAISGQDSGSSYEQYF. Here the CDR3 DNA reads TGTGCCATCAGTGGTCAGGATAGCGGGAGCTCCTACGAGCAGTACTTC.

The sample holds a few counts of this clonotype. The gene calls are TRBV2 and TRBJ2-3, with no clear D. The germline CDR1 and CDR2 sequences are SNHLY and FYNNEI. The V end was cut by 7 bases, the J end by 2 bases, with 16 bases between. The CDR3 runs to 15 residues. The CDR3 sequence is CASIHRSKYTDTQYF. CDR3 DNA: TGTGCCAGCATTCATCGATCCAAATACACAGATACGCAGTATTTT.

The chain links TRBV9 to TRBJ2-7; no clear D gene. The J call may not be correct, given that the DNA end is closer to TRBJ2-5. The germline V gene encodes CDR1 SGDLS and CDR2 YYNGEE. The CDR3 extends over 15 amino acids. The CDR3: CASSVADTPGQTQYF. CDR3 sequence (DNA): TGTGCCAGCAGCGTAGCCGACACCCCCGGGCAGACCCAGTACTTC.

V gene TRBV12-3 or TRBV12-4 combines with J gene TRBJ2-3, with 9 bases lining up with TRBD2. The CDR3 covers 16 residues. V was clipped by 6 bases and J by 3 bases; unmatched bases: 10. CDR3 sequence: CASRLSGRRRTDTQYF. CDR3 DNA sequence: TGTGCCAGCAGGCTTAGCGGGAGAAGGCGTACAGATACGCAGTATTTT.

This chain links TRBV7-9 with TRBJ1-1, with no clear D. Trimming cost V 3 bases and J 1 base, with 3 bases left between them. Germline CDR1 is SEHNR and CDR2 is FQNEAQ (reference sequence). CDR3 length: 12 residues. The CDR3 spells CASSFRNTEAFF. The CDR3 DNA sequence: TGTGCCAGCAGCTTTCGGAACACTGAAGCTTTCTTT.

Notes on this clonotype: An end of the junction differs from the germline gene, which may be a read error. The chain has TRBV28 and TRBJ2-7, with D unresolved. The J call may not be correct, given that the DNA end is closer to TRBJ2-5. Germline V gives CDR1 MDHEN, CDR2 SYDVKM. This CDR3 spans 10 amino acids. The CDR3 bases are TGTGCCAGTCGTCAAGGGACCCAGTACTTC. This gives the protein CASRQGTQYF.

V and J are TRBV30 and TRBJ2-3; D is perhaps TRBD1 or TRBD2 (5 bases each). The CDR3 is made up of 13 amino acids. Germline loops: CDR1 GTSNPN, CDR2 SVGIG (reference sequence). Trimming pared 2 bases from V and 8 bases from J, leaving 14 bases between. CDR3 protein: CAWSLEGAGTQYF. DNA of the CDR3: TGTGCCTGGAGTCTCGAAGGGGCGGGTACGCAGTATTTT. The variable domain in full, completed from reference TRBV30 and TRBJ2-3, reads SQTIHQWPATLVQPVGSPLSLECTVEGTSNPNLYWYRQAAGRGLQLLFYSVGIGQISSEVPQNLSASRPQDRQFILSSKKLLLSDSGFYLCAWSLEGAGTQYFGPGTRLTVL.

This rearrangement joins TRBV20-1 to TRBJ1-5; 9 nucleotides align to TRBD1. The CDR3 is 15 residues long. The V gene end was trimmed by 3 bases and the J gene end by 4 bases; junction bases not matched to a gene: 7. Germline V gene data show CDR1 as DFQATT and CDR2 as SNEGSKA (reference sequence). This CDR3 reads CSASNLDRGNQPQHF. The CDR3 bases are TGCAGTGCTAGTAACCTAGACAGGGGGAATCAGCCCCAGCATTTT.

About this clonotype: Since a much larger clone is just one base distant, this may be a read error. This sequence joins TRBV4-1 and TRBJ2-5; no firm D call. The germline V gene encodes CDR1 MGHRA and CDR2 YSYEKL. The CDR3 extends over 18 amino acids. Here the CDR3 DNA reads TGCGCCAGCAGCCAAGATCTTGACGGGCGTGGCGTTCAAGGGACCCAGTACTTC. Its translation is CASSQDLDGRGVQGTQYF.

The DNA for the CDR3 is TGTGCCAGCAGCTCATTGATGGCAGGGGTGGGAGGCTACACCTTC. Residues: CASSSLMAGVGGYTF. The chain employs TRBV7-2 and TRBJ1-2, with a possible D match to TRBD1 (6 bases). From germline, CDR1 is SGHTA and CDR2 FQGNSA. The CDR3 consists of 15 residues. V was cut by 4 bases and J by 8 bases, with 20 bases left in between.

The chain joins TRBV7-2 to TRBJ2-7; 9 bases align to TRBD2. From germline, CDR1 is SGHTA and CDR2 FQGNSA. V lost 0 bases and J lost 2; bases outside the gene matches: 11. This CDR3 is built from 18 residues. In DNA form, the CDR3 reads TGTGCCAGCAGCTTAGCGGGAGCGGGGGGAAACAAGACCTACGAGCAGTACTTC. Its translation is CASSLAGAGGNKTYEQYF.

This clonotype was seen a handful of times. The chain carries TRBV30 and TRBJ2-7, with D uncertain. The CDR3 spans 13 residues. Germline CDR1 GTSNPN, CDR2 SVGIG (reference sequence). The CDR3 loop is CALFRQLTYEQYF. Here the CDR3 DNA reads TGTGCTCTGTTCCGGCAGTTGACCTACGAGCAGTACTTC.

V usage is TRBV5-6 and J usage is TRBJ2-5; D is unresolved. Trimming shortened V by 2 bases and J by 5 bases, and 13 bases separated the two germline ends. From germline, CDR1 is SGHDT and CDR2 YYEEEE. The CDR3 is made up of 14 amino acids. For the CDR3, the DNA is TGTGCCAGCAGCTTTGGCACTCGCCCGGAGACCCAGTACTTC. Translation: CASSFGTRPETQYF.

The gene calls are TRBV4-1 and TRBJ2-7, with 12 nucleotides matching TRBD2. The CDR3 contains 17 residues. Germline CDR1 is MGHRA and CDR2 is YSYEKL. Unmatched junction bases numbered 9, after V lost 4 bases and J lost 2 bases. CDR3 nucleotide sequence: TGCGCCAGCAGCCTTCGGACTAGCGGGATGGAGGCCTACGAGCAGTACTTC. Amino acids: CASSLRTSGMEAYEQYF.

The V and J genes are TRBV6-1 and TRBJ2-1; the D is unclear. Germline CDR1 and CDR2: MNHNS and SASEGT. The V end lost 2 bases, the J end lost 0 bases, and 8 bases lay between the germline ends. This CDR3 is 15 amino acids long. The CDR3 reads CASSEMSFSYNEQFF. Written as DNA, the CDR3 is TGTGCCAGCAGTGAAATGTCATTCTCCTACAATGAGCAGTTCTTC.

CDR3 DNA sequence: TGTGCCAGCAGCCCCCACCTAGCAATTTACAATGAGCAGTTCTTC. As protein: CASSPHLAIYNEQFF. The chain joins TRBV4-2 to TRBJ2-1, with D possibly TRBD2 on 5 matching bases. Between the trimmed V and J ends, which lost 4 bases and 4 bases, there was a span of 14 bases. The CDR3 runs 15 residues. Germline V CDR1 and CDR2: LGHNA, YNFKEQ.

The chain is built from TRBV15 and TRBJ2-5; 7 bases line up with TRBD1. The ends lost 4 bases at V and 5 bases at J; junction bases unmatched: 4. Germline V gene data show CDR1 as LNHNV and CDR2 as YYDKDF (reference sequence). CDR3 length: 13 amino acids. CDR3 protein: CATSTQGVETQYF. The CDR3 DNA reads TGTGCCACCAGCACCCAGGGGGTCGAGACCCAGTACTTC.

This clonotype was observed a single time. This chain links TRBV19 with TRBJ2-6, with unresolved D. The CDR3 totals 16 residues. V was trimmed by 5 bases and J by 4 bases, leaving 15 bases between them. Germline CDR1 reads LNHDA; CDR2 reads SQIVND (reference sequence). The CDR3 spells CASSPLWKSGANVLTF. The CDR3 DNA follows: TGTGCCAGTAGTCCCCTATGGAAAAGCGGGGCCAACGTCCTGACTTTC.